The TCR beta chain under discussion was sequenced for a study of cytomegalovirus exposure and HLA in healthy donors. Primers included in the PCR were 60 Vbeta and 13 Jbeta primers. The assay was immunoSEQ multiplex PCR, and TCRdb's table has in-frame clones only and misses some. The data show 150,000 to 200,000 clones, and the top ten clones hold 1% to 1.5%. This CDR3 contains 16 residues. V dropped 4 bases and J dropped 9; count of bases not matched to a gene: 8. The germline V gene encodes CDR1 SGHRS and CDR2 YFSETQ. V and J are TRBV5-1 and TRBJ2-1; TRBD2 aligns across 15 bases. This clonotype originated in a woman aged 55-75 years in good health and CMV-seronegative. Sequences were obtained from PBMCs. The CDR3 bases are TGCGCCAGCAGCACTCCGGGACTAGCGGGAGGTTTTGAGCAGTTCTTC. It translates to CASSTPGLAGGFEQFF. Full variable domain (rest looked up from reference TRBV5-1 and TRBJ2-1): KAGVTQTPRYLIKTRGQQVTLSCSPISGHRSVSWYQQTPGQGLQFLFEYFSETQRNKGNFPGRFSGRQFSNSRSEMNVSTLELGDSALYLCASSTPGLAGGFEQFFGPGTRLTVL.